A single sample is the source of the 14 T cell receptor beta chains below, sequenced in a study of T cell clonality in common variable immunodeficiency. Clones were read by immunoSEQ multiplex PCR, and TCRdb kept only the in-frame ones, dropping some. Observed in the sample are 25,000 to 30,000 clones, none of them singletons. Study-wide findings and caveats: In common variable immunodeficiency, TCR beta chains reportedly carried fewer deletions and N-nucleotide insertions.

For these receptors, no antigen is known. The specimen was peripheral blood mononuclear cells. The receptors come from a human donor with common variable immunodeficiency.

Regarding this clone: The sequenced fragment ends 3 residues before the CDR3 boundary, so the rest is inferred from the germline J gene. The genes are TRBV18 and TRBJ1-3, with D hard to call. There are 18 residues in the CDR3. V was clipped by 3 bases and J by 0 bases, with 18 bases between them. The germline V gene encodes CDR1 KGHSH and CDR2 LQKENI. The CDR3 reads CASSPVYRSGSSGNTIYF. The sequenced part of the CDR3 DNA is TGTGCCAGCTCACCGGTTTACCGGAGCGGAAGCTCTGGAAACACC.

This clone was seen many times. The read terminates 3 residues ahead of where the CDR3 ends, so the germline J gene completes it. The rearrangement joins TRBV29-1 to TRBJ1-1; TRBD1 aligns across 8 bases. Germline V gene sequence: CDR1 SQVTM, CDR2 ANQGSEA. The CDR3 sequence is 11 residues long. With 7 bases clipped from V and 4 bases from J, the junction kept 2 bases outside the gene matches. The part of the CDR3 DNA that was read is TGCAGCGCCACAGGGGGCACTGAA. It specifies CSATGGTE. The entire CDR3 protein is CSATGGTEAFF. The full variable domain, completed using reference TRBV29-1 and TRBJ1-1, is SAVISQKPSRDICQRGTSLTIQCQVDSQVTMMFWYRQQPGQSLTLIATANQGSEATYESGFVIDKFPISRPNLTFSTLTVSNMSPEDSSIYLCSATGGTEAFFGQGTRLTVV.

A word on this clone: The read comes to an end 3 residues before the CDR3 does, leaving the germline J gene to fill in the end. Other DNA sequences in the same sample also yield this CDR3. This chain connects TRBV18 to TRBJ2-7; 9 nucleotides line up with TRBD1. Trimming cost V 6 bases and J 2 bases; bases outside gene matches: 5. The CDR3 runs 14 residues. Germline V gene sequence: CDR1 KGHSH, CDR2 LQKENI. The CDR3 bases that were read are TGTGCCAGCTCGCCCGGGACAGGGCCCTACGAG. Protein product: CASSPGTGPYE. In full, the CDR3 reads CASSPGTGPYEQYF.

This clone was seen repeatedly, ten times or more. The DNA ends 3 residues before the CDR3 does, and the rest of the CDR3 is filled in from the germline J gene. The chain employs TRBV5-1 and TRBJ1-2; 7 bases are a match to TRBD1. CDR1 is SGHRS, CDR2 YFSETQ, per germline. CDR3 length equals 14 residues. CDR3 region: CASSLRQGFFGYTF. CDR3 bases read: TGCGCCAGCAGCTTGAGACAGGGTTTCTTCGGC.

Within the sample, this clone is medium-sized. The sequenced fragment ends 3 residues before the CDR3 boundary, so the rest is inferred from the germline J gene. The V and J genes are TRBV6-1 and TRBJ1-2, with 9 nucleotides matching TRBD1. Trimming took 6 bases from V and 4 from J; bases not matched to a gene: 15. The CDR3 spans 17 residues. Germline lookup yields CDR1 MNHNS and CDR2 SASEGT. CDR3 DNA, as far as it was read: TGTGCCAGCAGCGAACCGGGACAGGGACGGAAGGCCTATGGC. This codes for CASSEPGQGRKAYG. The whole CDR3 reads CASSEPGQGRKAYGYTF.

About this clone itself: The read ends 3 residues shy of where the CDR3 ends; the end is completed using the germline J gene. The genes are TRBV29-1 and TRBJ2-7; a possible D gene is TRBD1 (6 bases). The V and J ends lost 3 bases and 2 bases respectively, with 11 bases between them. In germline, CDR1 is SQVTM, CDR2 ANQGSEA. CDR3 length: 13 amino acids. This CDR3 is CSVDVGAPYEQYF. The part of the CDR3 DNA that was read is TGCAGCGTTGATGTGGGGGCGCCCTACGAG.

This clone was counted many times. Here the CDR3 reads CASSLQFAGAVYEQYF. The DNA read from the CDR3 is TGTGCCAGCAGTTTACAATTCGCGGGAGCAGTCTACGAG. The rearrangement links TRBV27 to TRBJ2-7; 7 bases are a match to TRBD2. The read ends 3 residues early relative to the CDR3; the germline J gene fills the gap. The CDR3 runs to 16 residues. With 2 bases clipped from V and 3 bases from J, the junction kept 10 bases outside the gene matches. Looked up from germline, CDR1 is MNHEY and CDR2 is SMNVEV (reference sequence).

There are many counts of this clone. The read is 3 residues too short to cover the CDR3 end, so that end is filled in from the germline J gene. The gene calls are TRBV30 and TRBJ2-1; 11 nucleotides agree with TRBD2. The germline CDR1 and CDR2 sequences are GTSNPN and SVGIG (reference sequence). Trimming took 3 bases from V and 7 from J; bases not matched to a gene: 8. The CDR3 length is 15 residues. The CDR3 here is CAWRIAGGPGNEQFF. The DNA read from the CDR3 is TGTGCCTGGAGAATAGCGGGAGGGCCGGGAAATGAG.

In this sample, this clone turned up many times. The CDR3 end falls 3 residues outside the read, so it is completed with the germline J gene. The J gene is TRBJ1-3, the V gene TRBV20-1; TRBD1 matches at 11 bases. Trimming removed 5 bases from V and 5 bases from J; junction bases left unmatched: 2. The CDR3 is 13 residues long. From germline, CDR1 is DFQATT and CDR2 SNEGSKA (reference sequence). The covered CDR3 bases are TGCAGTGCTGGGGACAGGGGGAGAAACACC. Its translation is CSAGDRGRNT. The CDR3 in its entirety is CSAGDRGRNTIYF.

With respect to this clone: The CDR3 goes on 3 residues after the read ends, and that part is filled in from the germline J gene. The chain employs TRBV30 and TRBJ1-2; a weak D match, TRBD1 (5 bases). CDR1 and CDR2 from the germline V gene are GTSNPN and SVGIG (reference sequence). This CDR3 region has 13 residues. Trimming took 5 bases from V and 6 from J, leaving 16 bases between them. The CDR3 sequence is CAWHPFGGDGYTF. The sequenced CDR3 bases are TGTGCCTGGCACCCTTTCGGGGGGGATGGC.

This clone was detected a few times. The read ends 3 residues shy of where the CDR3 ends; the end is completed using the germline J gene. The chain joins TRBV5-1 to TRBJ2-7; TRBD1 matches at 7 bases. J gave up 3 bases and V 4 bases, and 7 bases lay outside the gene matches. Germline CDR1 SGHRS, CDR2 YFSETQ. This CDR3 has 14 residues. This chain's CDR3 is CASSTDRRYYEQYF. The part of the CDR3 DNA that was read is TGCGCCAGCAGCACGGACAGGAGATACTACGAG.

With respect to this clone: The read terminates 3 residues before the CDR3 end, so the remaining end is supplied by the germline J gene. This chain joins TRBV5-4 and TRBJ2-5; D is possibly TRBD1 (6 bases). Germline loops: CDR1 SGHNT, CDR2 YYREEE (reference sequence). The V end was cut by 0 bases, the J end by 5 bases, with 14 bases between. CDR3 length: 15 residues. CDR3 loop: CASSLGTTGMETQYF. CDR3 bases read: TGTGCCAGCAGCTTGGGTACTACAGGGATGGAGACC.

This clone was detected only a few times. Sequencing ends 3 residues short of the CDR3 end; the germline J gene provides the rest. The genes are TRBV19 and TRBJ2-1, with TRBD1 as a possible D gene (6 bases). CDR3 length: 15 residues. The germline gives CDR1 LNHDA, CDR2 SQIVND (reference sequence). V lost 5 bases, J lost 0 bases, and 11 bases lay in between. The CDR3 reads CASSRDIYSYNEQFF. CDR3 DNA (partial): TGTGCCAGTAGTCGGGACATTTACTCCTACAATGAG.

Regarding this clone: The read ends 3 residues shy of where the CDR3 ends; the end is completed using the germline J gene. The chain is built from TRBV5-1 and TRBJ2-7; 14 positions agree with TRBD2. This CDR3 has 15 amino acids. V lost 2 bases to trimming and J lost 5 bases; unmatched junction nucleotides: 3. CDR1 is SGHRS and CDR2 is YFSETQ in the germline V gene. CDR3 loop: CASSLLGLAGDEQYF. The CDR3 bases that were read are TGCGCCAGCAGCTTATTGGGACTAGCGGGAGACGAG. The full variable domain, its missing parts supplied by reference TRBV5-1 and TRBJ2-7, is KAGVTQTPRYLIKTRGQQVTLSCSPISGHRSVSWYQQTPGQGLQFLFEYFSETQRNKGNFPGRFSGRQFSNSRSEMNVSTLELGDSALYLCASSLLGLAGDEQYFGPGTRLTVT.